The next 27 T cell receptor beta chains were all read from a single sample in a study of shared T cell receptors in the human thymus. The table came from immunoSEQ multiplex PCR; TCRdb's copy has only in-frame clones and leaves some out. The repertoire has about 380,000 clones, approximately 95% of them found once; the top ten carry about 0.02%. The material sequenced was thymocytes. These receptor sequences come from a human donor.

The rearrangement links TRBV28 to TRBJ2-7; TRBD1 matches 7 bases. Germline V gene sequence: CDR1 MDHEN, CDR2 SYDVKM. The CDR3 loop spans 13 amino acids. J lost 3 bases, V lost 6 bases, and 5 bases had no gene match. CDR3 loop: CASRSGTVYEQYF. CDR3 bases: TGTGCCAGCAGATCCGGGACAGTCTACGAGCAGTACTTC.

J is TRBJ2-5 and V is TRBV4-1; D possibly matches TRBD1 or TRBD2 (5 bases each). Per germline, CDR1 MGHRA and CDR2 YSYEKL. Trimming removed 9 bases from V and 3 bases from J, with 14 bases in between. CDR3 length: 13 residues. The CDR3 nucleotides read TGCGCCAGTCGGGACGGTAGGGAAGAGACCCAGTACTTC. Its protein product is CASRDGREETQYF.

The gene calls are TRBV18 and TRBJ2-6; the match to TRBD1 covers 9 bases. CDR1 and CDR2 from the germline V gene are KGHSH and LQKENI. V lost 3 bases and J lost 2; bases outside the gene matches: 11. CDR3 size: 19 residues. CDR3 in DNA: TGTGCCAGCTCACCCGTGAGGGGACAGGGTAAAGCTGGGGCCAACGTCCTGACTTTC. Amino acids: CASSPVRGQGKAGANVLTF.

This clone was picked up one time. The J gene is TRBJ2-2, the V gene TRBV6-5, with D perhaps being TRBD1 or TRBD2 (5 bases each). V was clipped by 2 bases and J by 7 bases, with 11 bases between them. CDR3 length equals 14 residues. CDR1 and CDR2 (germline): MNHEY, SVGAGI. The CDR3 nucleotides are TGTGCCAGCAGTTACCCCCTGAGGGGCGGGGAGCTGTTTTTT. Encoded protein: CASSYPLRGGELFF.

The gene calls are TRBV28 and TRBJ1-5, with 7 bases lining up with TRBD1. Trimming cost V 1 base and J 0 bases; bases outside gene matches: 6. The CDR3 length is 17 residues. The germline V gene has CDR1 MDHEN and CDR2 SYDVKM. The CDR3 nucleotides read TGTGCCAGCAGTTTATTCTTAACAGGGGATAGCAATCAGCCCCAGCATTTT. Its protein is CASSLFLTGDSNQPQHF.

This clone was found once. The chain joins TRBV28 to TRBJ2-7; TRBD2 matches 8 bases. The CDR3 covers 18 residues. V shed 5 bases, J shed 3 bases, and the junction held 18 bases outside the gene matches. Germline CDR1 is MDHEN and CDR2 is SYDVKM. The CDR3 DNA sequence: TGTGCCAGCAGTCTGGACTTATGGCCGGCGGGAGGTTTCTACGAGCAGTACTTC. It encodes CASSLDLWPAGGFYEQYF.

In this sample, this clone turned up once. CDR3 bases: TGCGCCAGCAGTGGGCCGGGACAGGGGAGGAATGAGCAGTTCTTC. It encodes CASSGPGQGRNEQFF. The V call is TRBV10-1, the J call TRBJ2-1; TRBD1 agrees at 10 bases. This CDR3 spans 15 amino acids. Germline values: CDR1 WNHNN, CDR2 SYGVQD (reference sequence). The J segment lost 7 bases and the V segment lost 4 bases, leaving 7 bases of the junction unmatched.

The chain combines TRBV29-1 with TRBJ2-5, with a tentative D call TRBD1 (6 bases). The CDR3 contains 12 residues. Deletions cut 3 bases from V and 1 base from J, with 6 bases between. Germline loops: CDR1 SQVTM, CDR2 ANQGSEA. The chain's CDR3 is CSVEGAQETQYF. CDR3 sequence (DNA): TGCAGCGTTGAGGGGGCCCAAGAGACCCAGTACTTC.

V gene TRBV4-2 combines with J gene TRBJ2-5; TRBD2 matches 8 bases. V shed 1 base and J 5 bases; nucleotides not matched to a gene: 21. Germline V lookup: CDR1 LGHNA, CDR2 YNFKEQ. The length of the CDR3 is 20 residues. Here the CDR3 reads CASSQVIRRTSPEELETQYF. The CDR3 DNA is TGTGCCAGCAGCCAAGTAATAAGGAGGACTAGCCCGGAGGAGCTGGAGACCCAGTACTTC.

This clone appeared a single time. The chain couples TRBV19 to TRBJ2-3, with 7 bases aligning to TRBD2. The CDR3 totals 14 residues. Per germline, CDR1 LNHDA and CDR2 SQIVND (reference sequence). J was trimmed by 2 bases and V by 5 bases; bases with no gene match: 4. CDR3 loop: CASSFLAVTDTQYF. The CDR3 DNA is TGTGCCAGTAGTTTCCTAGCGGTCACAGATACGCAGTATTTT.

The gene calls are TRBV27 and TRBJ1-4; D call uncertain. V gave up 5 bases and J gave up 7 bases, with 23 bases separating them. Germline lookup yields CDR1 MNHEY and CDR2 SMNVEV (reference sequence). The CDR3 is made up of 17 amino acids. CDR3 sequence (DNA): TGTGCCAGCAGTCGAAGTCAATCGAGGTTTTTTCGTGAAAAACTGTTTTTT. As protein: CASSRSQSRFFREKLFF.

This clone has only one observation. This chain uses TRBV15 with TRBJ2-7, with TRBD2 matching 12 bases. Per the germline V gene, CDR1 is LNHNV and CDR2 is YYDKDF (reference sequence). Trimming took 0 bases from V and 3 from J; bases not matched to a gene: 3. CDR3 size: 16 residues. CDR3 bases: TGTGCCACCAGCAGAGAGGGACTAGCGGGTAACTACGAGCAGTACTTC. Protein sequence: CATSREGLAGNYEQYF.

The chain joins TRBV14 to TRBJ2-1; tentatively, D is TRBD2 (6 bases). V lost 4 bases, J lost 2 bases, and 12 bases lay in between. The CDR3 consists of 15 residues. The germline V gene encodes CDR1 SGHDN and CDR2 FVKESK. CDR3 in DNA: TGTGCCAGCAGCCTACTAGCCGTCCCCTACAATGAGCAGTTCTTC. Residues: CASSLLAVPYNEQFF.

This chain links TRBV5-1 with TRBJ2-7; no reliable D call. The germline gives CDR1 SGHRS, CDR2 YFSETQ. There are 13 residues in the CDR3. V gave up 4 bases and J gave up 1 base, with 9 bases separating them. CDR3 bases: TGCGCCAGCAGCCCCCAGGATTCCTACGAGCAGTACTTC. It codes for CASSPQDSYEQYF.

Comments on this clone: A read error may account for a junction end that differs from germline. The chain uses TRBV2 and TRBJ2-7; TRBD2 might be the D (6 bases). From germline, CDR1 is SNHLY and CDR2 FYNNEI. The CDR3 extends over 13 amino acids. CDR3 residues: CASSVRTDRDSHF. In nucleotides, the CDR3 is TGTGCCAGCAGTGTACGAACGGACCGGGACTCTCACTTC.

This sequence joins TRBV6-6 and TRBJ2-5; D may be TRBD1 or TRBD2 (7 bases each). Germline V CDR1 and CDR2: MNHNY, SVGAGI (reference sequence). V dropped 4 bases and J dropped 2 bases, with 14 bases sitting between them. The CDR3 contains 15 residues. As DNA, the CDR3 is TGTGCCAGCAGTTTGACAGGGACTAAACAAGAGACCCAGTACTTC. Translation gives CASSLTGTKQETQYF.

This chain joins TRBV7-3 and TRBJ1-1; D is ambiguous. There are 13 residues in the CDR3. Germline values: CDR1 SGHTA, CDR2 FQGTGA. V was clipped by 7 bases and J by 6 bases, with 15 bases between them. The CDR3 is CASIPWTGAEAFF. CDR3 nucleotide sequence: TGTGCCAGCATCCCTTGGACGGGCGCTGAAGCTTTCTTT.

The chain is built from TRBV7-3 and TRBJ1-1; maybe TRBD1 (5 bases). The V and J ends lost 8 bases and 0 bases respectively, with 10 bases between them. CDR3 length: 13 residues. Germline V gives CDR1 SGHTA, CDR2 FQGTGA. The CDR3 protein is CASPGGVNTEAFF. In DNA, the CDR3 is TGTGCCAGCCCTGGGGGAGTGAACACTGAAGCTTTCTTT.

The genes are TRBV20-1 and TRBJ2-1; D unclear. Trimming pared 6 bases from V and 8 bases from J, leaving 2 bases between. Germline values: CDR1 DFQATT, CDR2 SNEGSKA (reference sequence). This CDR3 spans 8 amino acids. Here the CDR3 reads CSAYEQFF. The CDR3 DNA is TGCAGTGCCTATGAGCAGTTCTTC.

J is TRBJ2-7 and V is TRBV11-1; 7 bases line up with TRBD1. The CDR3 is 14 residues long. V shed 5 bases and J 3 bases; nucleotides not matched to a gene: 7. Germline CDR1 is SGHAT and CDR2 is FQDESV (reference sequence). CDR3 DNA sequence: TGTGCCAGCAGCACGCCGAGGGGGCTCTACGAGCAGTACTTC. Protein product: CASSTPRGLYEQYF.

V usage is TRBV20-1 and J usage is TRBJ2-7; tentatively, D is TRBD1 or TRBD2 (5 bases each). The germline gives CDR1 DFQATT, CDR2 SNEGSKA (reference sequence). The CDR3 totals 10 residues. Trimming shortened V by 3 bases and J by 8 bases, and 8 bases separated the two germline ends. This CDR3 is CSARGEKQYF. The CDR3 coding sequence is TGCAGTGCTAGGGGGGAAAAGCAGTACTTC.

The gene calls are TRBV20-1 and TRBJ2-7; D ambiguous. Per the germline V gene, CDR1 is DFQATT and CDR2 is SNEGSKA (reference sequence). V lost 0 bases, J lost 6 bases, and 6 bases lay in between. The CDR3 runs to 11 residues. The chain's CDR3 is CSARDASEQYF. In DNA form, the CDR3 reads TGCAGTGCTAGAGATGCCAGCGAGCAGTACTTC.

The genes are TRBV18 and TRBJ1-1; tentative D call: TRBD1 (5 bases). The CDR3 sequence is 16 residues long. The germline V gene encodes CDR1 KGHSH and CDR2 LQKENI. V lost 2 bases and J 1 base, leaving 14 bases between the germline ends. This CDR3 reads CASSPSGGPENTEAFF. DNA of the CDR3: TGTGCCAGCTCACCATCGGGGGGTCCGGAGAACACTGAAGCTTTCTTT.

The chain carries TRBV28 and TRBJ2-5, with TRBD2 matching over 8 bases. Germline lookup yields CDR1 MDHEN and CDR2 SYDVKM. V lost 6 bases and J lost 5; bases outside the gene matches: 14. The CDR3 consists of 16 residues. This CDR3 reads CASSRSPSGSPETQYF. CDR3 DNA: TGTGCCAGCAGCCGTAGCCCAAGCGGGAGTCCGGAGACCCAGTACTTC. Based on the CDR3 plus reference TRBV28 and TRBJ2-5, the full variable domain is DVKVTQSSRYLVKRTGEKVFLECVQDMDHENMFWYRQDPGLGLRLIYFSYDVKMKEKGDIPEGYSVSREKKERFSLILESASTNQTSMYLCASSRSPSGSPETQYFGPGTRLLVL.

This clone was picked up one time. This chain uses TRBV6-1 with TRBJ2-1; D gene uncertain. The CDR3 spans 15 residues. Per the germline V gene, CDR1 is MNHNS and CDR2 is SASEGT. V shed 4 bases and J shed 10 bases, with 20 bases lying between them. DNA of the CDR3: TGTGCCAGCAGTGTCATAGCTAAGGGAATCGGGGAGCAGTTCTTC. As protein: CASSVIAKGIGEQFF.

The chain employs TRBV5-4 and TRBJ1-1; the match to TRBD1 covers 8 bases. CDR1 is SGHNT, CDR2 YYREEE, per germline (reference sequence). V lost 4 bases and J lost 3; bases outside the gene matches: 8. This CDR3 contains 15 residues. CDR3 coding DNA: TGTGCCAGCAGCACTGGACAGGGAGGGGACACTGAAGCTTTCTTT. The encoded protein is CASSTGQGGDTEAFF.

The gene calls are TRBV4-1 and TRBJ1-5; the match to TRBD1 covers 9 bases. The length of the CDR3 is 19 residues. Germline V gives CDR1 MGHRA, CDR2 YSYEKL. The J segment lost 4 bases and the V segment lost 4 bases, leaving 17 bases of the junction unmatched. The CDR3 DNA reads TGCGCCAGCAGCCCGGGGACAGGGTTTTTCGAAGATAGGAATCAGCCCCAGCATTTT. Protein product: CASSPGTGFFEDRNQPQHF.